This TCR beta chain is drawn from a study of blood T cell repertoires in COVID-19. Per the germline V gene, CDR1 is SGHRS and CDR2 is YFSETQ. Trimming took 0 bases from V and 8 from J; bases not matched to a gene: 6. The CDR3 is 16 residues long. Using immunoSEQ multiplex PCR, the repertoire was profiled, and TCRdb retains in-frame clones only, with some absent. The sample lists around 110,000 clones, around 78% occurring once. Sequences were obtained from peripheral blood. The TCR comes from a man aged 25-45 years with acute or convalescent COVID-19. The chain links TRBV5-1 to TRBJ2-3, with 13 bases matching TRBD2. The CDR3 loop reads CASSLALAGGQVTQYF. In nucleotides, the CDR3 is TGCGCCAGCAGCTTGGCACTAGCGGGGGGGCAGGTTACGCAGTATTTT. The full variable domain, in which reference TRBV5-1 and TRBJ2-3 provide the parts outside the CDR3, is KAGVTQTPRYLIKTRGQQVTLSCSPISGHRSVSWYQQTPGQGLQFLFEYFSETQRNKGNFPGRFSGRQFSNSRSEMNVSTLELGDSALYLCASSLALAGGQVTQYFGPGTRLTVL.